These 32 T cell receptor beta chains were all obtained from the same sample, sequenced in a study of blood T cell repertoires in COVID-19. The protocol was immunoSEQ multiplex PCR, while the TCRdb copy is restricted to in-frame clones and leaves out a portion. The profile covers a few hundred thousand clones, with 80% to 90% appearing a single time and over 9.5% taken by the ten largest. Material for sequencing was PBMCs or T cells enriched from blood (not recorded which). These receptor sequences come from a young woman who had recovered from COVID-19.

The rearrangement uses TRBV28 and TRBJ2-5; 7 nucleotides match TRBD2. Germline-derived CDR1 and CDR2 are MDHEN and SYDVKM. The V and J ends lost 3 bases and 3 bases, in that order; junction bases with no gene match: 1. This CDR3 comprises 13 residues. The CDR3 sequence is CASSLSGKETQYF. CDR3 bases: TGTGCCAGCAGTTTGAGCGGGAAAGAGACCCAGTACTTC.

The J gene is TRBJ1-1, the V gene TRBV30; D call uncertain. The germline CDR1 and CDR2 sequences are GTSNPN and SVGIG (reference sequence). This CDR3 comprises 14 residues. The V and J ends lost 0 bases and 4 bases respectively, with 12 bases between them. The CDR3 sequence is CAWSVAGGSTEAFF. For the CDR3, the DNA is TGTGCCTGGAGTGTGGCCGGAGGGAGCACTGAAGCTTTCTTT. The complete variable domain, with remaining parts taken from reference TRBV30 and TRBJ1-1, reads SQTIHQWPATLVQPVGSPLSLECTVEGTSNPNLYWYRQAAGRGLQLLFYSVGIGQISSEVPQNLSASRPQDRQFILSSKKLLLSDSGFYLCAWSVAGGSTEAFFGQGTRLTVV.

The chain combines TRBV3-1 (or the pseudogene TRBV3-2) with TRBJ2-2; 7 bases are shared with TRBD2. V shed 2 bases and J 6 bases; nucleotides not matched to a gene: 9. This CDR3 spans 16 amino acids. Germline V gene sequence: CDR1 LGHDT, CDR2 YNNKEL (reference sequence). The CDR3 DNA reads TGTGCCAGCAGCCAATGGAGGGCGCGGGAGTCCGGGGAGCTGTTTTTT. It encodes CASSQWRARESGELFF.

This chain connects TRBV28 to TRBJ1-3, with D maybe TRBD1 (5 bases). The V and J ends lost 6 bases and 4 bases respectively, with 13 bases between them. Germline values: CDR1 MDHEN, CDR2 SYDVKM. This CDR3 is built from 14 residues. Here the CDR3 reads CASRPGAEGNTIYF. The CDR3 DNA reads TGTGCCAGCAGGCCTGGGGCCGAGGGAAACACCATATATTTT. Full variable domain (missing parts from reference TRBV28 and TRBJ1-3): DVKVTQSSRYLVKRTGEKVFLECVQDMDHENMFWYRQDPGLGLRLIYFSYDVKMKEKGDIPEGYSVSREKKERFSLILESASTNQTSMYLCASRPGAEGNTIYFGEGSWLTVV.

The V and J genes are TRBV15 and TRBJ2-7; D remains unclear. This CDR3 has 14 residues. Germline-derived CDR1 and CDR2 are LNHNV and YYDKDF (reference sequence). Trimming left V 0 bases short and J 3 bases short, with 9 bases between. The CDR3 loop is CATSRDIGDYEQYF. DNA for the CDR3: TGTGCCACCAGCAGAGATATTGGAGACTACGAGCAGTACTTC.

The chain carries TRBV28 and TRBJ2-1; 13 bases agree with TRBD2. This CDR3 region has 17 residues. V shed 4 bases, J shed 5 bases, and the junction held 8 bases outside the gene matches. Germline assignment: CDR1 MDHEN and CDR2 SYDVKM. DNA of the CDR3: TGTGCCAGCAGTTCGCCACTAGCGGGAGGGCCCCACAATGAGCAGTTCTTC. Amino acid sequence: CASSSPLAGGPHNEQFF. The full variable domain, rest sourced from reference TRBV28 and TRBJ2-1, is DVKVTQSSRYLVKRTGEKVFLECVQDMDHENMFWYRQDPGLGLRLIYFSYDVKMKEKGDIPEGYSVSREKKERFSLILESASTNQTSMYLCASSSPLAGGPHNEQFFGPGTRLTVL.

The V and J genes are TRBV24-1 and TRBJ1-2, with TRBD1 matching 9 bases. Germline CDR1 and CDR2: KGHDR and SFDVKD. There are 12 residues in the CDR3. After removal of 7 bases from V and 5 bases from J, the junction contained 1 base not matched to a gene. In nucleotides, the CDR3 is TGTGCCACCAGCGGGACAGGGTATGGCTACACCTTC. Its translation is CATSGTGYGYTF.

Only one count was recorded for this clone. Other DNA sequences within the sample encode an identical CDR3. The V gene is TRBV2, the J gene TRBJ1-1; 8 bases line up with TRBD1. Germline V gene lookup returns CDR1 SNHLY and CDR2 FYNNEI. This CDR3 region has 15 residues. Germline trimming cut 2 bases from V and 2 bases from J; bases unmatched to any gene: 4. DNA of the CDR3: TGTGCCAGCAGTGAACGGGGACAGGCTAACACTGAAGCTTTCTTT. Translating gives CASSERGQANTEAFF. Using reference TRBV2 and TRBJ1-1 for the parts outside the CDR3, the full variable domain is EPEVTQTPSHQVTQMGQEVILRCVPISNHLYFYWYRQILGQKVEFLVSFYNNEISEKSEIFDDQFSVERPDGSNFTLKIRSTKLEDSAMYFCASSERGQANTEAFFGQGTRLTVV.

The rearrangement uses TRBV2 and TRBJ1-1; D is ambiguous. The V end was cut by 4 bases, the J end by 1 base, with 16 bases between. The CDR3 is made up of 16 amino acids. Germline V CDR1 and CDR2: SNHLY, FYNNEI. The CDR3 DNA reads as TGTGCCAGCAGTGTAAGTCAGGAGGGAAGGAACACTGAAGCTTTCTTT. Translation: CASSVSQEGRNTEAFF.

The chain links TRBV7-2 to TRBJ2-4; 8 bases align to TRBD1. CDR1 is SGHTA, CDR2 FQGNSA, per germline. The CDR3 covers 16 residues. V lost 5 bases and J lost 4; bases outside the gene matches: 10. CDR3 sequence reads: CASSPKPGDRKNIQYF. The CDR3 DNA sequence: TGTGCCAGCAGCCCTAAGCCGGGGGACAGGAAAAACATTCAGTACTTC. Supplemented by reference TRBV7-2 and TRBJ2-4, the full variable domain reads GAGVSQSPSNKVTEKGKDVELRCDPISGHTALYWYRQSLGQGLEFLIYFQGNSAPDKSGLPSDRFSAERTGGSVSTLTIQRTQQEDSAVYLCASSPKPGDRKNIQYFGAGTRLSVL.

This clone was seen once. The chain carries TRBV28 and TRBJ1-5; 7 positions agree with TRBD1. The CDR3 runs to 17 residues. V lost 4 bases to trimming and J lost 2 bases; unmatched junction nucleotides: 11. Germline CDR1 is MDHEN and CDR2 is SYDVKM. This CDR3 is CASSSSTGAPGNQPQHF. CDR3 in DNA: TGTGCCAGCAGTTCCTCTACAGGGGCCCCCGGCAATCAGCCCCAGCATTTT.

V gene TRBV28 combines with J gene TRBJ2-1; D may be TRBD2 (6 bases). Trimming stripped 4 bases from V and 4 bases from J, with 17 bases between. The CDR3 loop spans 16 amino acids. The germline gives CDR1 MDHEN, CDR2 SYDVKM. For the CDR3, the DNA is TGTGCCAGCAGTTCGACTCCCACCGGGGGATACAATGAGCAGTTCTTC. Protein product: CASSSTPTGGYNEQFF.

V is TRBV19 and J is TRBJ1-1; tentative D call: TRBD1 (5 bases). CDR3 size: 16 residues. From germline, CDR1 is LNHDA and CDR2 SQIVND (reference sequence). Between the trimmed V and J ends, which lost 7 bases and 4 bases, there was a span of 22 bases. CDR3 loop: CASTPGENRWSTEAFF. In DNA form, the CDR3 reads TGTGCCAGTACCCCGGGAGAGAACAGGTGGAGCACTGAAGCTTTCTTT.

V is TRBV2 and J is TRBJ1-2; TRBD1 agrees at 7 bases. CDR3 length equals 13 residues. CDR1 SNHLY and CDR2 FYNNEI come from the germline V gene. Trimming removed 8 bases from V and 3 bases from J; junction bases left unmatched: 6. The CDR3 here is CASARGSDYGYTF. CDR3 nucleotides: TGTGCCAGCGCCAGGGGGTCCGACTATGGCTACACCTTC. The full variable domain, in which reference TRBV2 and TRBJ1-2 provide the parts outside the CDR3, is EPEVTQTPSHQVTQMGQEVILRCVPISNHLYFYWYRQILGQKVEFLVSFYNNEISEKSEIFDDQFSVERPDGSNFTLKIRSTKLEDSAMYFCASARGSDYGYTFGSGTRLTVV.

This sequence joins TRBV5-1 and TRBJ2-7; D gene ambiguous. V gave up 1 base and J gave up 3 bases, with 8 bases separating them. CDR1 and CDR2 (germline): SGHRS, YFSETQ. The CDR3 length is 13 residues. The DNA for the CDR3 is TGCGCCAGCAGCTTGACACCAAACTACGAGCAGTACTTC. It encodes CASSLTPNYEQYF.

The J gene is TRBJ1-1, the V gene TRBV7-8, with no clear D. In germline, CDR1 is SGHVS, CDR2 FQNEAQ. CDR3 length equals 15 residues. With 5 bases removed from V and 0 bases from J, the gap between germline ends came to 13 bases. CDR3 amino acids: CASSHRANMNTEAFF. Written as DNA, the CDR3 is TGTGCCAGCAGCCACAGAGCAAACATGAACACTGAAGCTTTCTTT.

The chain carries TRBV14 and TRBJ1-3, with TRBD1 as a possible D gene (5 bases). From germline, CDR1 is SGHDN and CDR2 FVKESK. Between the trimmed V and J ends, which lost 3 bases and 1 base, there was a span of 7 bases. The CDR3 covers 14 residues. Written as DNA, the CDR3 is TGTGCCAGCAGCCACAGGGTATCTGGAAACACCATATATTTT. It is translated as CASSHRVSGNTIYF. The full variable domain, in which reference TRBV14 and TRBJ1-3 provide the parts outside the CDR3, is EAGVTQFPSHSVIEKGQTVTLRCDPISGHDNLYWYRRVMGKEIKFLLHFVKESKQDESGMPNNRFLAERTGGTYSTLKVQPAELEDSGVYFCASSHRVSGNTIYFGEGSWLTVV.

The rearrangement joins TRBV7-9 to TRBJ1-1; D not resolved. Looked up from germline, CDR1 is SEHNR and CDR2 is FQNEAQ (reference sequence). Trimming left V 6 bases short and J 7 bases short, with 15 bases between. The CDR3 has 13 amino acids. As DNA, the CDR3 is TGTGCCAGCAGTCAAGGCGGGCAGATTGAAGCTTTCTTT. It codes for CASSQGGQIEAFF.

The rearrangement links TRBV4-1 to TRBJ1-1; D gene uncertain. The CDR3 spans 13 residues. Germline V gene lookup returns CDR1 MGHRA and CDR2 YSYEKL. Trimming shortened V by 0 bases and J by 4 bases, and 6 bases separated the two germline ends. The CDR3: CASSQDPSTEAFF. CDR3 nucleotides: TGCGCCAGCAGCCAAGATCCTAGCACTGAAGCTTTCTTT.

The chain is built from TRBV27 and TRBJ1-6; possibly TRBD1 for D (6 bases). CDR1 is MNHEY and CDR2 is SMNVEV in the germline V gene (reference sequence). This CDR3 spans 14 amino acids. Between the trimmed V and J ends, which lost 7 bases and 8 bases, there was a span of 15 bases. This CDR3 reads CASTWGRGDSPLHF. The CDR3 DNA sequence: TGTGCCAGCACCTGGGGCAGGGGCGATTCACCCCTCCACTTT.

The chain couples TRBV10-3 to TRBJ1-2, with 9 bases that match TRBD1. Germline loops: CDR1 ENHRY, CDR2 SYGVKD. V lost 7 bases, J lost 1 base, and 4 bases stayed unmatched. The CDR3 covers 14 residues. Here the CDR3 DNA reads TGTGCCATCAACCCGGGACAGGGTAACTATGGCTACACCTTC. Its translation is CAINPGQGNYGYTF.

The chain is built from TRBV11-2 and TRBJ1-2; weak D call: TRBD1 (5 bases). Per the germline V gene, CDR1 is SGHAT and CDR2 is FQNNGV. V lost 5 bases and J lost 5, with 12 bases in between. The CDR3 is made up of 13 amino acids. DNA of the CDR3: TGTGCCAGCAGCCGGGGACTCTTTTATGGCTACACCTTC. This sequence encodes CASSRGLFYGYTF.

This chain links TRBV9 with TRBJ1-5; possibly TRBD1 for D (6 bases). This CDR3 has 18 residues. Looked up from germline, CDR1 is SGDLS and CDR2 is YYNGEE. V was trimmed by 0 bases and J by 3 bases, leaving 19 bases between them. Here the CDR3 reads CASSVDPGAGLNNQPQHF. The CDR3 DNA sequence: TGTGCCAGCAGCGTAGACCCAGGGGCCGGCCTAAACAATCAGCCCCAGCATTTT.

The chain joins TRBV19 to TRBJ1-1, with D tentatively TRBD1 (6 bases). V lost 2 bases and J lost 4, with 14 bases in between. This CDR3 spans 15 amino acids. Germline CDR1 is LNHDA and CDR2 is SQIVND (reference sequence). CDR3 bases: TGTGCCAGTAGTATATACAGGGAAGTGATCACTGAAGCTTTCTTT. Translated, it gives CASSIYREVITEAFF.

This clone was counted only a few times. The rearrangement links TRBV18 to TRBJ2-2; perhaps TRBD2 as D (7 bases). Looked up from germline, CDR1 is KGHSH and CDR2 is LQKENI. The germline V and J ends were trimmed by 3 bases and 2 bases, with 10 bases remaining between them. This CDR3 region has 15 residues. The DNA for the CDR3 is TGTGCCAGCTCACCGGGGGGGCGAAACACCGGGGAGCTGTTTTTT. Protein sequence: CASSPGGRNTGELFF.

The J gene is TRBJ2-7, the V gene TRBV2; D call uncertain. Germline lookup yields CDR1 SNHLY and CDR2 FYNNEI. The CDR3 is made up of 13 amino acids. The V end lost 5 bases, the J end lost 3 bases, and 11 bases lay between the germline ends. Here the CDR3 DNA reads TGTGCCAGCAGTAAAGTCGGAGTCTACGAGCAGTACTTC. Translation: CASSKVGVYEQYF.

V is TRBV5-6 and J is TRBJ1-1, with no clear D. This CDR3 is built from 15 residues. The germline V and J ends were trimmed by 3 bases and 3 bases, with 15 bases remaining between them. In germline, CDR1 is SGHDT, CDR2 YYEEEE. The CDR3 is CASSSGGVPHTEAFF. The CDR3 DNA reads TGTGCCAGCAGCTCGGGAGGTGTCCCTCACACTGAAGCTTTCTTT.

This chain uses TRBV3-1 (or the pseudogene TRBV3-2) with TRBJ1-4; no definite D call. V gave up 0 bases and J gave up 2 bases, with 7 bases separating them. CDR1 is LGHDT and CDR2 is YNNKEL in the germline V gene (reference sequence). CDR3 length: 15 residues. CDR3 DNA sequence: TGTGCCAGCAGCCAAGATCTTCGTACTAATGAAAAACTGTTTTTT. Translation gives CASSQDLRTNEKLFF.

The V and J genes are TRBV28 and TRBJ1-2; 9 bases align to TRBD1. V gave up 5 bases and J gave up 4 bases; unmatched junction bases: 2. CDR3 length equals 13 residues. Looked up from germline, CDR1 is MDHEN and CDR2 is SYDVKM. CDR3 sequence: CASSEGQGYGYTF. The DNA for the CDR3 is TGTGCCAGCAGTGAGGGACAGGGCTATGGCTACACCTTC.

The chain couples TRBV29-1 to TRBJ1-1, with a possible D match to TRBD1 (6 bases). CDR1 and CDR2 (germline): SQVTM, ANQGSEA. The ends were cut back, 1 base at V and 2 bases at J, with 14 bases in the middle. This CDR3 comprises 15 residues. CDR3 sequence (DNA): TGCAGCGTTGAAGGTGACGGGGGGGCCAACACTGAAGCTTTCTTT. Its translation: CSVEGDGGANTEAFF. Variable domain in full (rest from reference TRBV29-1 and TRBJ1-1): SAVISQKPSRDICQRGTSLTIQCQVDSQVTMMFWYRQQPGQSLTLIATANQGSEATYESGFVIDKFPISRPNLTFSTLTVSNMSPEDSSIYLCSVEGDGGANTEAFFGQGTRLTVV.

The chain uses TRBV10-3 and TRBJ1-3; 7 positions match TRBD1. This CDR3 contains 17 residues. Losses at the gene ends were 4 bases for V and 4 bases for J; bases not matched to a gene: 13. Germline V gene sequence: CDR1 ENHRY, CDR2 SYGVKD. The CDR3 protein is CAISVDRAKAWGNTIYF. CDR3 bases: TGTGCCATCAGTGTTGACAGGGCCAAAGCTTGGGGAAACACCATATATTTT.

The chain links TRBV21-1 to TRBJ2-5; the D call TRBD2 from the table was never checked on the DNA. TRBV21-1 is described as a pseudogene. This CDR3 contains 14 residues. The CDR3 loop reads CASSKGAGDETQYF. The DNA for the CDR3 is TGTGCCAGCAGCAAAGGGGCGGGGGACGAGACCCAGTACTTC.